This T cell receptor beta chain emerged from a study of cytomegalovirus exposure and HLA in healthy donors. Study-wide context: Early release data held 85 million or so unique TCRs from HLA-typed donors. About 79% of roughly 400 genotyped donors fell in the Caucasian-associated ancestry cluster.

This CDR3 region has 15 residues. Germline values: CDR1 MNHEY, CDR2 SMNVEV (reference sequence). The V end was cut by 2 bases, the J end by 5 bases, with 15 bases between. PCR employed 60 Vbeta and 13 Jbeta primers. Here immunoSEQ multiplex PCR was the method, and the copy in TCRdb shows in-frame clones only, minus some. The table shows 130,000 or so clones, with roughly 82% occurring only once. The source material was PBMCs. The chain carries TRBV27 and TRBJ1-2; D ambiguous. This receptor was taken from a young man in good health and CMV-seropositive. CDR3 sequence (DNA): TGTGCCAGCAGTTTAGTTGGGGAGGTATTGTATGGCTACACCTTC. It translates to CASSLVGEVLYGYTF.